This T cell receptor (beta chain) originates from a study of T cell repertoires in cytomegalovirus infection. About the study: CMV infection and matching HLA type were both indicated by public TCR beta signatures.

In TCRdb, the reads were re-called with MiXCR into one record per CDR3 protein. The sample carries approximately 120,000 distinct CDR3 sequences, about 32% recorded once. Losses at the gene ends were 3 bases for V and 5 bases for J; bases not matched to a gene: 9. The CDR3 spans 16 residues. This clonotype was found a few times. The antigen is undetermined. The rearrangement uses TRBV12-3 or TRBV12-4 and TRBJ2-3; 9 bases align to TRBD1. The sample was CD8+ T cells from cultured PBMCs, taken from culture after CMV antigen stimulation. This receptor was identified in a human donor in good health (CMV status not recorded). Some clones in this sample may be carry-over from other donors' samples. CDR3 in amino acids: CASSFPRTGVEDTQYF. CDR3 DNA sequence: TGTGCCAGCAGTTTTCCCCGGACAGGGGTGGAAGATACGCAGTATTTT.